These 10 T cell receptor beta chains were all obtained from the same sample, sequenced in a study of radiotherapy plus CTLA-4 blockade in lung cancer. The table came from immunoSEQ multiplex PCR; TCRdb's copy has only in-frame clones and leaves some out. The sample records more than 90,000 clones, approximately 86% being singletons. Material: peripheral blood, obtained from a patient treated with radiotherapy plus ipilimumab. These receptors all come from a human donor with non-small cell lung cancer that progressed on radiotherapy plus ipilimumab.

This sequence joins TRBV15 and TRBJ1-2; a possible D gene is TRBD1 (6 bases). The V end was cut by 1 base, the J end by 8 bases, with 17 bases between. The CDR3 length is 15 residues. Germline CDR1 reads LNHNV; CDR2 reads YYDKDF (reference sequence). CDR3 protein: CATSRAGPGEVGYTF. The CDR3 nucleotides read TGTGCCACCAGCAGAGCGGGGCCAGGGGAGGTGGGCTACACCTTC.

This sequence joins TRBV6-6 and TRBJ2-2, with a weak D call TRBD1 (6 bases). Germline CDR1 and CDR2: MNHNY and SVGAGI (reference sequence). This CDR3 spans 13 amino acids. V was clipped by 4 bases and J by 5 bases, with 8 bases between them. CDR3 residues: CASSLQGTGELFF. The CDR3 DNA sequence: TGTGCCAGCAGTTTACAGGGAACCGGGGAGCTGTTTTTT.

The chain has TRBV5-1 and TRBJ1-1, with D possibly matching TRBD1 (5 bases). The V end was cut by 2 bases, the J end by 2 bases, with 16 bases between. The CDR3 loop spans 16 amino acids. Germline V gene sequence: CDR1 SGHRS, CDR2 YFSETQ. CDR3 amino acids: CASSLEKRGKNTEAFF. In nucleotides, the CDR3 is TGCGCCAGCAGCTTAGAGAAAAGGGGTAAAAACACTGAAGCTTTCTTT.

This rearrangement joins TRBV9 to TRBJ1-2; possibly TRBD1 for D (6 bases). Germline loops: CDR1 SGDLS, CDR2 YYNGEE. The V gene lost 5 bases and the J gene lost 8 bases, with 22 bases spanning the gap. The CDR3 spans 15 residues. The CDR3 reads CASSQLTGSTGGYTF. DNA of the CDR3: TGTGCCAGCAGTCAACTTACAGGGAGTACAGGCGGCTACACCTTC.

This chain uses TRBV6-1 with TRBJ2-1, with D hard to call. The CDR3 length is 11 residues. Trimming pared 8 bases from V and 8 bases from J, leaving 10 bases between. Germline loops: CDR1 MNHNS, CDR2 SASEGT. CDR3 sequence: CASASGDEQFF. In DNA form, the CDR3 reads TGTGCCAGCGCTAGTGGGGATGAGCAGTTCTTC.

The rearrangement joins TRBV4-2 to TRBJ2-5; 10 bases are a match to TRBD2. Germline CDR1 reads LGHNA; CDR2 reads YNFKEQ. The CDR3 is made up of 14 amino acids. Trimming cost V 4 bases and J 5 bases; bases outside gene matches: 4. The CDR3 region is CASSPRTSGETQYF. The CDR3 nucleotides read TGTGCCAGCAGCCCCCGGACTAGCGGCGAGACCCAGTACTTC.

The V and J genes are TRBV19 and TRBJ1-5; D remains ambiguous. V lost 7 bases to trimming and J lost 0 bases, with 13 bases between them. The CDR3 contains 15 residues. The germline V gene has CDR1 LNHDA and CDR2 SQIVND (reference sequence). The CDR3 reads CASKSQESSNQPQHF. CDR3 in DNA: TGTGCCAGTAAGAGTCAGGAGTCTAGCAATCAGCCCCAGCATTTT.

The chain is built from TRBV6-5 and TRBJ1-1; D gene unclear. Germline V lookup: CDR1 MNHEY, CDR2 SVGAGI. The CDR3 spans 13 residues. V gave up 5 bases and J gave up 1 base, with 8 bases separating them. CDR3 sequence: CASSTSANTEAFF. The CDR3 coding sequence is TGTGCCAGCAGTACCTCAGCGAACACTGAAGCTTTCTTT.

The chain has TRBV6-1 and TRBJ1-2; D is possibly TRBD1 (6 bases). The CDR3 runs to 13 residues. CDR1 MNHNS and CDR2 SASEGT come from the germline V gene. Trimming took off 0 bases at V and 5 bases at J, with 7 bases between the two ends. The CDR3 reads CASSEAGGYGYTF. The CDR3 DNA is TGTGCCAGCAGTGAAGCAGGGGGGTATGGCTACACCTTC.

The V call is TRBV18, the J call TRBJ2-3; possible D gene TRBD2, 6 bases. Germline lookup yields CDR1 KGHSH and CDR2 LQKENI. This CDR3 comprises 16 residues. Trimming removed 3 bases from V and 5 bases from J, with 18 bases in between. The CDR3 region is CASSPGTLMFVDTQYF. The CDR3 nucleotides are TGTGCCAGCTCACCCGGGACTCTCATGTTCGTAGATACGCAGTATTTT.